The 31 T cell receptor beta chains below come from one sample, sequenced in a study of blood T cell repertoires in COVID-19. TCRdb's table, derived via immunoSEQ multiplex PCR, lists solely in-frame clones and lacks some. There are around 200,000 clones in the sample; less than 90% occur only once, and around 6.1% lies in the top ten. Sequencing was done on a sample of peripheral blood. The receptors derive from a woman between 40 and 50 years old with acute or convalescent COVID-19.

The chain couples TRBV19 to TRBJ2-6; TRBD1 aligns across 7 bases. V shed 7 bases, J shed 7 bases, and the junction held 4 bases outside the gene matches. The CDR3 is 13 amino acids. Germline V gene sequence: CDR1 LNHDA, CDR2 SQIVND (reference sequence). The CDR3 here is CASMRGPANVLTF. The CDR3 bases are TGTGCCAGTATGAGGGGGCCAGCCAACGTCCTGACTTTC.

The rearrangement links TRBV6-6 to TRBJ1-2; TRBD1 might be the D (5 bases). CDR1 and CDR2 (germline): MNHNY, SVGAGI (reference sequence). The length of the CDR3 is 12 residues. Trimming pared 7 bases from V and 6 bases from J, leaving 12 bases between. The CDR3 DNA reads as TGTGCCAGCACCCCGACAGTCCATGGCTACACCTTC. It translates to CASTPTVHGYTF.

This chain links TRBV19 with TRBJ1-1; D is ambiguous. The germline CDR1 and CDR2 sequences are LNHDA and SQIVND (reference sequence). V was shortened by 5 bases and J by 4 bases, with 20 bases between the two germline ends. This CDR3 is built from 16 residues. Here the CDR3 DNA reads TGTGCCAGTAGTCCCACCGGAGGGCCTTGGGTCACTGAAGCTTTCTTT. This encodes CASSPTGGPWVTEAFF.

The rearrangement joins TRBV6-5 to TRBJ1-2; D unresolved. Trimming cost V 4 bases and J 0 bases, with 6 bases left between them. The CDR3 is made up of 13 amino acids. The V gene's germline CDR1 is MNHEY and CDR2 SVGAGI. CDR3 sequence: CASSSGTNYGYTF. The CDR3 DNA reads TGTGCCAGCAGTTCCGGGACTAACTATGGCTACACCTTC.

The chain is built from TRBV28 and TRBJ1-4; no clear D gene. CDR1 is MDHEN, CDR2 SYDVKM, per germline. V was shortened by 3 bases and J by 4 bases, with 9 bases between the two germline ends. The CDR3 is made up of 14 amino acids. The CDR3, as DNA: TGTGCCAGCAGTTTGCCAAGCAATAATGAAAAACTGTTTTTT. Its protein product is CASSLPSNNEKLFF.

Only one count was recorded for this clone. V and J are TRBV11-2 and TRBJ2-1; 8 bases fit TRBD1. V shed 5 bases, J shed 8 bases, and the junction held 11 bases outside the gene matches. Germline V lookup: CDR1 SGHAT, CDR2 FQNNGV. The CDR3 runs 15 residues. CDR3 amino acids: CASSQRGYRGDEQFF. The CDR3 DNA follows: TGTGCCAGCAGCCAAAGGGGGTACAGGGGGGATGAGCAGTTCTTC.

The chain recombines TRBV27 with TRBJ2-1, with 7 bases lining up with TRBD1. CDR1 MNHEY and CDR2 SMNVEV come from the germline V gene (reference sequence). The CDR3 length is 15 residues. The trim removed 5 bases at V and 9 bases at J, leaving 13 bases unmatched. The CDR3 here is CASSTGVSSYGEQFF. CDR3 nucleotide sequence: TGTGCCAGCAGTACAGGGGTTTCGTCCTACGGTGAGCAGTTCTTC.

The V and J genes are TRBV19 and TRBJ2-1, with TRBD2 matching 9 bases. The CDR3 sequence is 17 residues long. With V trimmed by 6 bases and J by 1 base, 10 bases remained unmatched. The germline gives CDR1 LNHDA, CDR2 SQIVND (reference sequence). CDR3 in DNA: TGTGCCAGTAGCCCAAGTAGCGGGAGACGGTCCTACAATGAGCAGTTCTTC. Translated, it gives CASSPSSGRRSYNEQFF.

This clone occurred once. The rearrangement links TRBV28 to TRBJ1-5; 7 bases are shared with TRBD1. Germline CDR1 and CDR2: MDHEN and SYDVKM. This CDR3 region has 17 residues. V shed 2 bases and J 1 base; nucleotides not matched to a gene: 8. CDR3 region: CASSLVGGEESNQPQHF. Here the CDR3 DNA reads TGTGCCAGCAGTTTAGTAGGGGGCGAGGAAAGCAATCAGCCCCAGCATTTT. Full variable domain (outside the CDR3, taken from reference TRBV28 and TRBJ1-5): DVKVTQSSRYLVKRTGEKVFLECVQDMDHENMFWYRQDPGLGLRLIYFSYDVKMKEKGDIPEGYSVSREKKERFSLILESASTNQTSMYLCASSLVGGEESNQPQHFGDGTRLSIL.

This chain connects TRBV29-1 to TRBJ1-3; maybe TRBD1 (6 bases). The V end was cut by 6 bases, the J end by 2 bases, with 11 bases between. The CDR3 sequence is 13 residues long. From germline, CDR1 is SQVTM and CDR2 ANQGSEA. CDR3 sequence reads: CSVRGIAGNTIYF. DNA for the CDR3: TGCAGCGTCAGGGGAATAGCTGGAAACACCATATATTTT.

This clone was found a few times. This chain joins TRBV2 and TRBJ1-2; no firm D call. The ends were cut back, 6 bases at V and 1 base at J, with 12 bases in the middle. CDR3 length: 14 amino acids. Germline V CDR1 and CDR2: SNHLY, FYNNEI. CDR3 bases: TGTGCCAGCAGCGCGGGCCTAAATAACTATGGCTACACCTTC. This encodes CASSAGLNNYGYTF.

The V call is TRBV9, the J call TRBJ2-5; a possible D gene is TRBD1 (5 bases). The germline V gene has CDR1 SGDLS and CDR2 YYNGEE. The CDR3 has 15 amino acids. Trimming pared 4 bases from V and 6 bases from J, leaving 19 bases between. The chain's CDR3 is CASSRQEQAGQTQYF. CDR3 coding DNA: TGTGCCAGCAGCAGACAAGAACAGGCTGGTCAGACCCAGTACTTC.

The chain uses TRBV4-2 and TRBJ1-4; 7 bases match TRBD1. The germline V gene encodes CDR1 LGHNA and CDR2 YNFKEQ. This CDR3 contains 16 residues. The trim removed 0 bases at V and 3 bases at J, leaving 4 bases unmatched. CDR3 amino acids: CASSQDGTGANEKLFF. CDR3 sequence (DNA): TGTGCCAGCAGCCAAGATGGTACAGGGGCTAATGAAAAACTGTTTTTT.

V gene TRBV6-5 combines with J gene TRBJ1-3, with D tentatively TRBD1 (6 bases). The germline V and J ends were trimmed by 7 bases and 0 bases, with 13 bases remaining between them. Germline V gene sequence: CDR1 MNHEY, CDR2 SVGAGI. The CDR3 has 15 residues. DNA for the CDR3: TGTGCCAGCATTACAGGGTGGTACTCTGGAAACACCATATATTTT. Protein product: CASITGWYSGNTIYF.

The CDR3 loop is CAWGTGGTFF. Written as DNA, the CDR3 is TGTGCCTGGGGGACAGGGGGAACTTTCTTT. The chain recombines TRBV30 with TRBJ1-1, with 11 bases lining up with TRBD1. The CDR3 loop spans 10 amino acids. V trimming: 5 bases; J trimming: 12 bases; junction bases outside the gene matches: 2. Germline V gene sequence: CDR1 GTSNPN, CDR2 SVGIG (reference sequence).

This clone was counted between two and nine times. The chain is built from TRBV6-5 and TRBJ1-3, with D hard to call. Germline V lookup: CDR1 MNHEY, CDR2 SVGAGI. The CDR3 runs 15 residues. Deletions cut 0 bases from V and 0 bases from J, with 6 bases between. CDR3 residues: CASSYSRLSGNTIYF. For the CDR3, the DNA is TGTGCCAGCAGTTACTCCCGACTCTCTGGAAACACCATATATTTT.

This clone was found a few times. This sequence joins TRBV2 and TRBJ1-6, with TRBD1 identical over 8 bases. From germline, CDR1 is SNHLY and CDR2 FYNNEI. V gave up 4 bases and J gave up 5 bases; unmatched junction bases: 4. The CDR3 is 15 residues long. The CDR3 bases are TGTGCCAGCAGTGGGGGGGACAGGAATAATTCACCCCTCCACTTT. It codes for CASSGGDRNNSPLHF.

The chain couples TRBV5-1 to TRBJ1-2; no definite D call. Trimming left V 0 bases short and J 3 bases short, with 9 bases between. The germline CDR1 and CDR2 sequences are SGHRS and YFSETQ. The CDR3 extends over 14 amino acids. CDR3 protein: CASSLASEDYGYTF. CDR3 in DNA: TGCGCCAGCAGCTTGGCGTCAGAGGACTATGGCTACACCTTC.

This clone occurred a few times. This rearrangement joins TRBV10-1 to TRBJ2-7; D may be TRBD2 (6 bases). Germline-derived CDR1 and CDR2 are WNHNN and SYGVQD (reference sequence). CDR3 length equals 13 residues. V was pared by 6 bases and J by 3 bases, with 12 bases between. The CDR3 coding sequence is TGCGCCAGCAGCCCGGGACTTTACTACGAGCAGTACTTC. This sequence encodes CASSPGLYYEQYF.

About this clone: Other DNA sequences of this sample code for an identical CDR3. The genes are TRBV30 and TRBJ1-4; no firm D call. This CDR3 region has 13 residues. The V end was cut by 1 base, the J end by 8 bases, with 11 bases between. Germline V gene lookup returns CDR1 GTSNPN and CDR2 SVGIG (reference sequence). The CDR3 loop is CAWSGRVGEKLFF. DNA for the CDR3: TGTGCCTGGAGTGGACGAGTCGGGGAAAAACTGTTTTTT.

The rearrangement uses TRBV4-2 and TRBJ2-3; 9 bases are shared with TRBD2. Trimming removed 5 bases from V and 3 bases from J; junction bases left unmatched: 12. This CDR3 has 17 residues. The germline CDR1 and CDR2 sequences are LGHNA and YNFKEQ. CDR3 protein: CASSYKTSGGKTDTQYF. In DNA form, the CDR3 reads TGTGCCAGCAGCTACAAAACCAGCGGGGGGAAGACAGATACGCAGTATTTT.

V is TRBV7-2 and J is TRBJ2-5; D is ambiguous. This CDR3 is built from 14 residues. V dropped 2 bases and J dropped 4 bases, with 11 bases sitting between them. Germline V gene lookup returns CDR1 SGHTA and CDR2 FQGNSA. CDR3 loop: CASSLPVLLETQYF. CDR3 coding DNA: TGTGCCAGCAGCTTACCCGTGTTATTAGAGACCCAGTACTTC.

The V call is TRBV28, the J call TRBJ2-7; 8 bases line up with TRBD1. CDR1 is MDHEN and CDR2 is SYDVKM in the germline V gene. The CDR3 loop spans 13 amino acids. With 6 bases clipped from V and 6 bases from J, the junction kept 7 bases outside the gene matches. CDR3 loop: CASSTGGPIEQYF. CDR3 DNA: TGTGCCAGCAGCACAGGGGGTCCCATCGAGCAGTACTTC.

This sequence joins TRBV27 and TRBJ2-2; tentative D call: TRBD1 (5 bases). CDR3 length: 14 residues. V dropped 3 bases and J dropped 7 bases, with 12 bases sitting between them. The germline CDR1 and CDR2 sequences are MNHEY and SMNVEV (reference sequence). This CDR3 reads CASSFQGVDGELFF. The DNA for the CDR3 is TGTGCCAGCAGTTTTCAGGGCGTCGACGGGGAGCTGTTTTTT.

The chain is built from TRBV7-9 and TRBJ1-3; TRBD1 might be the D (5 bases). With 7 bases removed from V and 0 bases from J, the gap between germline ends came to 7 bases. The CDR3 covers 13 residues. Germline V gene lookup returns CDR1 SEHNR and CDR2 FQNEAQ (reference sequence). CDR3 bases: TGTGCCAGCAAGGGACTCTCTGGAAACACCATATATTTT. Translated, it gives CASKGLSGNTIYF.

The chain is built from TRBV5-8 and TRBJ1-1; D ambiguous. Deletions cut 7 bases from V and 0 bases from J, with 10 bases between. This CDR3 is 13 amino acids long. Germline assignment: CDR1 SGHTS and CDR2 YDEGEE. DNA of the CDR3: TGTGCCAGCCTCAGGAATATGAACACTGAAGCTTTCTTT. Translating gives CASLRNMNTEAFF.

The chain uses TRBV10-3 and TRBJ2-5; the match to TRBD2 covers 7 bases. Germline assignment: CDR1 ENHRY and CDR2 SYGVKD. J was trimmed by 5 bases and V by 0 bases; bases with no gene match: 3. There are 14 residues in the CDR3. CDR3: CAISESGGEETQYF. In DNA form, the CDR3 reads TGTGCCATCAGTGAGTCTGGGGGGGAGGAGACCCAGTACTTC.

CDR3 DNA: TGTGCCAGCAGTAAGGGTGCAGGGAACTATGGCTACACCTTC. Translating gives CASSKGAGNYGYTF. The chain couples TRBV6-5 to TRBJ1-2, with TRBD1 as a possible D gene (5 bases). Germline V CDR1 and CDR2: MNHEY, SVGAGI. The CDR3 has 14 amino acids. The V end was cut by 5 bases, the J end by 2 bases, with 12 bases between.

The V call is TRBV4-2, the J call TRBJ1-1; D remains ambiguous. V dropped 1 base and J dropped 2 bases, with 8 bases sitting between them. This CDR3 has 14 residues. Germline loops: CDR1 LGHNA, CDR2 YNFKEQ. This CDR3 reads CASSQVQSNTEAFF. CDR3 coding DNA: TGTGCCAGCAGCCAAGTACAGTCCAACACTGAAGCTTTCTTT.

This clone was seen more than once but under ten times. The V call is TRBV6-6, the J call TRBJ2-1; D is perhaps TRBD2 (6 bases). There are 13 residues in the CDR3. The germline CDR1 and CDR2 sequences are MNHNY and SVGAGI (reference sequence). V lost 0 bases and J 7 bases, leaving 7 bases between the germline ends. CDR3: CASSYSAGNEQFF. Written as DNA, the CDR3 is TGTGCCAGCAGTTACTCGGCGGGAAATGAGCAGTTCTTC.

V gene TRBV15 combines with J gene TRBJ1-3; the D gene is possibly TRBD1 (5 bases). The germline V and J ends were trimmed by 1 base and 0 bases, with 7 bases remaining between them. The CDR3 is 15 residues long. The germline V gene encodes CDR1 LNHNV and CDR2 YYDKDF (reference sequence). The CDR3 DNA reads as TGTGCCACCAGCAGAGCGACAGACTCTGGAAACACCATATATTTT. Translating it yields CATSRATDSGNTIYF.